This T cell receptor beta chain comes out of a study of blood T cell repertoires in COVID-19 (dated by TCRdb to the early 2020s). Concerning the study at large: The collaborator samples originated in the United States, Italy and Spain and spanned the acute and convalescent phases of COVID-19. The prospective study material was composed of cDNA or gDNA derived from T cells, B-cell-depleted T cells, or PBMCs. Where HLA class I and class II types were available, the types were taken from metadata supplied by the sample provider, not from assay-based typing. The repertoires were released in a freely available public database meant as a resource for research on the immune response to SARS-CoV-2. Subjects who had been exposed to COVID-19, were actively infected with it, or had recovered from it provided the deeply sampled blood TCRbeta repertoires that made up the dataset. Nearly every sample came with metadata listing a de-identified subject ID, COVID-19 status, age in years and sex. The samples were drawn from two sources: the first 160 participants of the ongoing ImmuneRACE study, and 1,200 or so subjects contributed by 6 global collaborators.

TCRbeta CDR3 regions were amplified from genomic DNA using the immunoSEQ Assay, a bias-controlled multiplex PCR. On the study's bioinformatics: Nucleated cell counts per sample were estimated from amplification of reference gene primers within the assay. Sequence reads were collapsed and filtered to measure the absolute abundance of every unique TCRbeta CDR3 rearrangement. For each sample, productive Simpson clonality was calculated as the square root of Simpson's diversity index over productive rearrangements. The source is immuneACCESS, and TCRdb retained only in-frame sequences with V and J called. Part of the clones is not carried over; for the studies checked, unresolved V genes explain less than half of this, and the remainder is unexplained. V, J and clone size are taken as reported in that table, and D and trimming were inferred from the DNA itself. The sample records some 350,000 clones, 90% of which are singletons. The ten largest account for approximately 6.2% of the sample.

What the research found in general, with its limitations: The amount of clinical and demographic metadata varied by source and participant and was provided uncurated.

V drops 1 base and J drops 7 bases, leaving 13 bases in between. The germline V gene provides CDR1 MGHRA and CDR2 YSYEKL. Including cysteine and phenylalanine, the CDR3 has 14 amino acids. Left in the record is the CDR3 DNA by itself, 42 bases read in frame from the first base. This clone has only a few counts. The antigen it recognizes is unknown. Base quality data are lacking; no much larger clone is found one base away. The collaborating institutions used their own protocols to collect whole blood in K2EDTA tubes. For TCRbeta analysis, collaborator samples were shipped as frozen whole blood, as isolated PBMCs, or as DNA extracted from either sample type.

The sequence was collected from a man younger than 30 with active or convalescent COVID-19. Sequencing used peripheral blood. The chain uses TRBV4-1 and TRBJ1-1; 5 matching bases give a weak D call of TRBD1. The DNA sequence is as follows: TGCGCCAGCAGCCAAGTCGGGGGTTTGGGTGAAGCTTTCTTT. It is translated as CASSQVGGLGEAFF.